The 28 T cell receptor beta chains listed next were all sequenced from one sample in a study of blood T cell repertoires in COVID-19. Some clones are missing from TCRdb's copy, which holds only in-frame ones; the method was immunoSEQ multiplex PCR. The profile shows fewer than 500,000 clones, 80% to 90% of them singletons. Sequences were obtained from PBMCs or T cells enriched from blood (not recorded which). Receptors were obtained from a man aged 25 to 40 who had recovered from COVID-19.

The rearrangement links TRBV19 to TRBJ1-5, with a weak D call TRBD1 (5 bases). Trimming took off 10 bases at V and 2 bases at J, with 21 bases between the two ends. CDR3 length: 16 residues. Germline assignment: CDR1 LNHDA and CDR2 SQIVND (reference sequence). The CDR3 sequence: CATRRGGAGGNQPQHF. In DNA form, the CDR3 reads TGTGCCACCCGACGTGGAGGGGCAGGAGGCAATCAGCCCCAGCATTTT.

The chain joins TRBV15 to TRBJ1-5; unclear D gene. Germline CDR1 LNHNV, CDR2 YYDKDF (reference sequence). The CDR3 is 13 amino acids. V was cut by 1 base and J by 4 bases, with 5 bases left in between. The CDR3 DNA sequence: TGTGCCACCAGCAGAGCCCCAAATCAGCCCCAGCATTTT. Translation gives CATSRAPNQPQHF.

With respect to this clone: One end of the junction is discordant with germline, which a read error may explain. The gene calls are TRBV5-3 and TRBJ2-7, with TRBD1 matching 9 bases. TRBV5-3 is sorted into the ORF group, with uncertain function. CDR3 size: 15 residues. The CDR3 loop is CVRSFTGTGSYEQYF. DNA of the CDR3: TGTGTCAGAAGCTTTACCGGGACAGGGAGCTACGAGCAGTACTTC.

The CDR3 DNA is TGTGCCATCCGAGCCTCGGGGCGGGAGGAATACGAGCAGTACTTC. Amino acid sequence: CAIRASGREEYEQYF. This chain joins TRBV10-3 and TRBJ2-7, with 8 bases identical to TRBD2. The germline CDR1 and CDR2 sequences are ENHRY and SYGVKD. Trimming at V came to 8 bases and at J to 4 bases, leaving 13 bases not matched to a gene. CDR3 length equals 15 residues.

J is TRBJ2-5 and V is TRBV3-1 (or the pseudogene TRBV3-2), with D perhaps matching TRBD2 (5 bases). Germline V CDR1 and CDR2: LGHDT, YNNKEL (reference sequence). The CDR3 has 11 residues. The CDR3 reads CASGGSGTQYF. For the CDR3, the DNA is TGTGCTTCGGGCGGGTCCGGGACCCAGTACTTC.

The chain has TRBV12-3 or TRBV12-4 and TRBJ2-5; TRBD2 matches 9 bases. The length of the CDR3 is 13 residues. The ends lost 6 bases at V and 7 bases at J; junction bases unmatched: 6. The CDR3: CASSSEREATQYF. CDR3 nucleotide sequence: TGTGCCAGCAGCTCGGAGCGGGAGGCGACCCAGTACTTC.

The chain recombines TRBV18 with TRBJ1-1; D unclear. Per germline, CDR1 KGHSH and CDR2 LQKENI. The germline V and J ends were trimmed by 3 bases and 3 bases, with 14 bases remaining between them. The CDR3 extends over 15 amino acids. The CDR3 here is CASSPGGFVYTEAFF. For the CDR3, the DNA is TGTGCCAGCTCACCGGGAGGGTTTGTTTACACTGAAGCTTTCTTT.

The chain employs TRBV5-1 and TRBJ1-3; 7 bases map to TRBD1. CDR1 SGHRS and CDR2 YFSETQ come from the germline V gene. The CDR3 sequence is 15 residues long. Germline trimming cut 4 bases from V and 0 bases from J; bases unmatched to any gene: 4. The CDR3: CASSAGTVSGNTIYF. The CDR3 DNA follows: TGCGCCAGCAGCGCCGGGACAGTCTCTGGAAACACCATATATTTT.

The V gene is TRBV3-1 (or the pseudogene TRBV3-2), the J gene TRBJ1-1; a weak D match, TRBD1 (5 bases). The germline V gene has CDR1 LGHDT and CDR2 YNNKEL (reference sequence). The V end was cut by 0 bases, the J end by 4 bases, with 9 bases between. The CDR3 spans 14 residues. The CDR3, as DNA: TGTGCCAGCAGCCAAGAAACAGGAAGCACTGAAGCTTTCTTT. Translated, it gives CASSQETGSTEAFF.

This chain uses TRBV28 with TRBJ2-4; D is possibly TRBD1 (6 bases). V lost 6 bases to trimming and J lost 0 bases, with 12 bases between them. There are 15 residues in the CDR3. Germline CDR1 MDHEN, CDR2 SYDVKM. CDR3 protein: CASRPGTLAKNIQYF. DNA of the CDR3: TGTGCCAGCAGGCCCGGGACATTAGCCAAAAACATTCAGTACTTC.

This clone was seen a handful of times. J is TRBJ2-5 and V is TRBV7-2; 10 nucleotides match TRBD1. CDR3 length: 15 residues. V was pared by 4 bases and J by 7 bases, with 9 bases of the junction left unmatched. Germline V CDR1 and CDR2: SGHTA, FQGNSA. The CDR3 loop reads CASSSGQGTVGTQYF. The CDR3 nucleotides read TGTGCCAGCAGCTCGGGACAGGGGACCGTCGGGACCCAGTACTTC.

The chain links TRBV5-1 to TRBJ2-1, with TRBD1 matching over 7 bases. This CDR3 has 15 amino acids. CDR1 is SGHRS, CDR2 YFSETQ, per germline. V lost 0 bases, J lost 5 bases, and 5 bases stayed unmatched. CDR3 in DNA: TGCGCCAGCAGCTTGGACAGGGGAGTTCACAATGAGCAGTTCTTC. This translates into CASSLDRGVHNEQFF.

The chain's CDR3 is CAISWGAGVQLEQYF. In nucleotides, the CDR3 is TGTGCCATCAGTTGGGGAGCGGGAGTGCAGCTCGAGCAGTACTTC. The V gene is TRBV10-3, the J gene TRBJ2-7; TRBD2 matches at 8 bases. Losses at the gene ends were 5 bases for V and 6 bases for J; bases not matched to a gene: 12. This CDR3 comprises 15 residues. CDR1 ENHRY and CDR2 SYGVKD come from the germline V gene.

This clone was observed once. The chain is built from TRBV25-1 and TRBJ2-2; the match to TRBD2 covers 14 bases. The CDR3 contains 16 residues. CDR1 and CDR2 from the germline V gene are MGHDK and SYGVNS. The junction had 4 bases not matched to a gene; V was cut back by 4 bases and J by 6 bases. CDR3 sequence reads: CASSGRGLAGAGELFF. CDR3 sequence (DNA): TGTGCCAGCAGTGGGAGGGGACTAGCGGGAGCCGGGGAGCTGTTTTTT.

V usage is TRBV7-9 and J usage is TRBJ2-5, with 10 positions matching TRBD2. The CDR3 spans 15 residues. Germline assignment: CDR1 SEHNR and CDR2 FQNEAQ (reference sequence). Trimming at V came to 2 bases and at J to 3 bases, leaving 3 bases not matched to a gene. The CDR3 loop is CASSLFTSGEETQYF. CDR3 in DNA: TGTGCCAGCAGCTTATTTACTAGCGGGGAAGAGACCCAGTACTTC. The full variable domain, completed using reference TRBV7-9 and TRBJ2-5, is DTGVSQNPRHKITKRGQNVTFRCDPISEHNRLYWYRQTLGQGPEFLTYFQNEAQLEKSRLLSDRFSAERPKGSFSTLEIQRTEQGDSAMYLCASSLFTSGEETQYFGPGTRLLVL.

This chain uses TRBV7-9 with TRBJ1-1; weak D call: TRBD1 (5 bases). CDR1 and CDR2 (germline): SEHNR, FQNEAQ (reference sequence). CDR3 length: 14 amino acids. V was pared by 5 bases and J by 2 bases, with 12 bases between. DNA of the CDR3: TGTGCCAGCAGCCAAGGGGTTACTAACACTGAAGCTTTCTTT. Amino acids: CASSQGVTNTEAFF.

The DNA for the CDR3 is TGTGCCAGCAGCCAAGATAGCATGAACACTGAAGCTTTCTTT. Amino acid sequence: CASSQDSMNTEAFF. V is TRBV3-1 (or the pseudogene TRBV3-2) and J is TRBJ1-1; unclear D gene. Between the trimmed V and J ends, which lost 0 bases and 0 bases, there was a span of 5 bases. Germline CDR1 is LGHDT and CDR2 is YNNKEL (reference sequence). This CDR3 is built from 14 residues.

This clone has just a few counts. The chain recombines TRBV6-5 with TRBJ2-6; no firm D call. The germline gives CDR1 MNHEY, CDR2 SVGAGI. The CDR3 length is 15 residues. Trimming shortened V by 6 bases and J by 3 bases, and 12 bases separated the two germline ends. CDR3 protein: CASSHRVSGANVLTF. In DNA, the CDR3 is TGTGCCAGCAGCCACCGGGTCAGTGGGGCCAACGTCCTGACTTTC.

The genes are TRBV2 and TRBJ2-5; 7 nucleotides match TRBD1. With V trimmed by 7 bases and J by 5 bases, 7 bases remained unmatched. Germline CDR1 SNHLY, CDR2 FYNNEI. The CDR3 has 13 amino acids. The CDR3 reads CASTTGEEETQYF. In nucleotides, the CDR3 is TGTGCCAGCACAACAGGGGAAGAGGAGACCCAGTACTTC.

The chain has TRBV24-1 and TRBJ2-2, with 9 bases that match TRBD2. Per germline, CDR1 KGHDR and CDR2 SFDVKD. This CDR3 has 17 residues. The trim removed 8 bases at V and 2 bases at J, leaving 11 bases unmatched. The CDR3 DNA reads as TGTGCCACCAACCTCCCGACTAGCGGAGAAAACACCGGGGAGCTGTTTTTT. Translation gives CATNLPTSGENTGELFF.

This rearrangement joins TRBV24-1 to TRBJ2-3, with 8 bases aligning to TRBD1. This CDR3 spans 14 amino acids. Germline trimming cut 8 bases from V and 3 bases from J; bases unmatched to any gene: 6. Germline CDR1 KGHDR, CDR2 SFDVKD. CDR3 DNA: TGTGCCACCAAAGACAGACAGGGGACAGATACGCAGTATTTT. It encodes CATKDRQGTDTQYF.

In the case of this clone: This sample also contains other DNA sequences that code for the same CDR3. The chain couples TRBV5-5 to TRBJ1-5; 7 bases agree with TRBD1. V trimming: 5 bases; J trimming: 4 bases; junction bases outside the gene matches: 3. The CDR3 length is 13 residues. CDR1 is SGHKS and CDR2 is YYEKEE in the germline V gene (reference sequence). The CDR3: CASSSRGNQPQHF. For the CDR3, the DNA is TGTGCCAGCAGTTCCAGGGGGAATCAGCCCCAGCATTTT. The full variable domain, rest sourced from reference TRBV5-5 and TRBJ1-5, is DAGVTQSPTHLIKTRGQQVTLRCSPISGHKSVSWYQQVLGQGPQFIFQYYEKEERGRGNFPDRFSARQFPNYSSELNVNALLLGDSALYLCASSSRGNQPQHFGDGTRLSIL.

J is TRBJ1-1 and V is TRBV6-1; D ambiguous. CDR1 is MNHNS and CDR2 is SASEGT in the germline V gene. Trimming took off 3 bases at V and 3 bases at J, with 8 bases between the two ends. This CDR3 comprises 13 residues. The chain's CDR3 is CASSELGHTEAFF. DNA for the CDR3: TGTGCCAGCAGTGAGCTGGGCCACACTGAAGCTTTCTTT.

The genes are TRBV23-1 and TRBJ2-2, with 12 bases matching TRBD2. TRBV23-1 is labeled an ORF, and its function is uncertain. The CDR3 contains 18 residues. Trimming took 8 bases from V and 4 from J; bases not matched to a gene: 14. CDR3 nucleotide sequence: TGCGCCAGCCGCCTGGCTAGCGGGAGGGCCCGTGGCACCGGGGAGCTGTTTTTT. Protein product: CASRLASGRARGTGELFF.

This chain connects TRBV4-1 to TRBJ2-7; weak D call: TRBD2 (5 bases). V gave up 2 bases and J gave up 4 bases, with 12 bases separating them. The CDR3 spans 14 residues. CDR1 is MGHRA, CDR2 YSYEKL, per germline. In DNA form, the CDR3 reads TGCGCCAGCAGCCAATGGACGGGGATATACGAGCAGTACTTC. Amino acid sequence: CASSQWTGIYEQYF.

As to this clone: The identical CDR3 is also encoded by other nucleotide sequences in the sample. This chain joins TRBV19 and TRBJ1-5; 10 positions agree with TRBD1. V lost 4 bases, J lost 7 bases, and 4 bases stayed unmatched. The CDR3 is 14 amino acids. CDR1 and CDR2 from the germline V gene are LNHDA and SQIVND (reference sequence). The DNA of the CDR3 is TGTGCCAGTAGTACCGGACAGGGGGACCAGCCCCAGCATTTT. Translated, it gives CASSTGQGDQPQHF.

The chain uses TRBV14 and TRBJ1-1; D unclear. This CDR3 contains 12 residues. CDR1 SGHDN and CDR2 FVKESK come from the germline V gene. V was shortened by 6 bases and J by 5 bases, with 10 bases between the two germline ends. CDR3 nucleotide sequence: TGTGCCAGCAGTCGGGTCGGGACTGAAGCTTTCTTT. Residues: CASSRVGTEAFF.

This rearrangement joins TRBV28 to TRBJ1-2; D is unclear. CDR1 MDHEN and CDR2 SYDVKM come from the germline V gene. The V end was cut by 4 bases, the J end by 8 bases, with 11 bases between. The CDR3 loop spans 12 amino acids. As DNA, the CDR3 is TGTGCCAGCAGTTCAGGCTCGGGGGGCTACACCTTC. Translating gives CASSSGSGGYTF.